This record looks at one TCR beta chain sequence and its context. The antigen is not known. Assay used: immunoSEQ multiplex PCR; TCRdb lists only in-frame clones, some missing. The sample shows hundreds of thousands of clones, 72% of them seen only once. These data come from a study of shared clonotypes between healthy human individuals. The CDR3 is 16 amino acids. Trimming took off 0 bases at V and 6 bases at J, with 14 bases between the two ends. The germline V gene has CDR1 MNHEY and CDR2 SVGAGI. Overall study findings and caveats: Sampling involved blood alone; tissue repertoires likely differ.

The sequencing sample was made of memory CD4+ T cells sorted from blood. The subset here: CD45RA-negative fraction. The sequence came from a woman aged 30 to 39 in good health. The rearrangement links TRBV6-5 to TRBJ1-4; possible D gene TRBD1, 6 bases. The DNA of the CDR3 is TGTGCCAGCAGTTACTCGTGGGGGCGGTTGGATGAAAAACTGTTTTTT. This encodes CASSYSWGRLDEKLFF.